This entry describes one TCR beta chain. TCRdb reprocessed the 5' RACE reads via MiXCR and lists one record per CDR3 protein. The sample lists over 500,000 distinct CDR3 sequences; approximately 22% were seen once. The data originate from a study of identical twins. Trimming shortened V by 2 bases and J by 9 bases, and 15 bases separated the two germline ends. Germline V CDR1 and CDR2: SGHRS, YFSETQ. CDR3 size: 14 residues. A further study also used this sample, focusing on T cells expressing NK-cell markers.

The sample was CD4+ T cells sorted from blood. The chain couples TRBV5-1 to TRBJ2-1, with D perhaps given as TRBD1 or TRBD2 (5 bases each). The TCR was taken from a young woman in good health. CDR3 amino acids: CASSLIERGIEQFF. The CDR3 DNA sequence: TGCGCCAGCAGCTTAATCGAGAGGGGCATTGAGCAGTTCTTC.